A selection of T cell receptor beta chains follows, all from one sample in a study of beta chain features in type 1 diabetes. Clones were sequenced by immunoSEQ multiplex PCR, and TCRdb holds only the in-frame ones, with some missing. The sample lists around 130,000 clones, about 10% occurring once. What was sequenced was central memory CD4+ T cells from blood. These TCRs come from a man aged 25 to 45 with type 1 diabetes. Each CDR3 is given with its conserved first and last residue. The D gene is left open where the match is weak. The listing skips clone size in some rows; elsewhere it reads once, few, many or a size class.

d_call j_call v_call clone_size cdr3_aa cdr3_nt
TRBD1 TRBJ1-2 TRBV5-4 - CASSLKTGGNYGYTF TGTGCCAGCAGCTTGAAGACAGGGGGGAACTATGGCTACACCTTC
TRBD1 TRBJ2-2 TRBV7-2 - CASSPGTGVTGELFF TGTGCCAGCAGCCCCGGGACAGGAGTTACCGGGGAGCTGTTTTTT
- TRBJ1-1 TRBV4-1 - CASSQALLQLNTEAFF TGCGCCAGCAGCCAGGCCCTTCTCCAATTGAACACTGAAGCTTTCTTT
TRBD1 TRBJ1-1 TRBV5-1 - CASRSGTGWPEAFF TGCGCCAGCAGGTCCGGGACAGGGTGGCCTGAAGCTTTCTTT
- TRBJ2-1 TRBV7-2 many CASSSQVGEQFF TGTGCCAGCAGCTCCCAGGTTGGGGAGCAGTTCTTC
- TRBJ1-1 TRBV15 few CATSRTRGTEAFF TGTGCCACCAGCAGAACCAGGGGCACTGAAGCTTTCTTT
- TRBJ2-3 TRBV7-2 few CASSSGYRAGTQYF TGTGCCAGCAGCTCAGGGTACAGGGCTGGTACGCAGTATTTT
- TRBJ2-4 TRBV5-4 - CASSQEGTEGNIQYF TGTGCCAGCAGCCAAGAAGGGACTGAGGGAAACATTCAGTACTTC
- TRBJ2-7 TRBV28 once CASSTGIYEQYF TGTGCCAGCAGTACAGGAATCTACGAGCAGTACTTC
- TRBJ2-5 TRBV25-1 few CASSDPATLQETQYF TGTGCCAGCAGTGACCCGGCGACACTCCAAGAGACCCAGTACTTC
- TRBJ1-2 TRBV6-5 - CASSYSDGIYYGYTF TGTGCCAGCAGTTACTCGGACGGGATCTACTATGGCTACACCTTC
TRBD1 TRBJ1-2 TRBV2 - CASSLQGIYGYTF TGTGCCAGCAGTCTACAGGGGATCTATGGCTACACCTTC
- TRBJ1-5 TRBV28 - CASSFGSNQPQHF TGTGCCAGCAGTTTTGGCAGCAATCAGCCCCAGCATTTT
- TRBJ1-5 TRBV29-1 few CSVAGGSGNQPQHF TGCAGCGTTGCTGGGGGCTCGGGCAATCAGCCCCAGCATTTT
- TRBJ2-3 TRBV29-1 many CSVEDRVSTDTQYF TGCAGCGTTGAAGATCGGGTGAGCACAGATACGCAGTATTTT
- TRBJ1-2 TRBV2 few CASAREGGDYGYTF TGTGCCAGCGCGAGGGAGGGGGGCGACTATGGCTACACCTTC
TRBD1 TRBJ1-5 TRBV27 - CASSSARQGGEPQHF TGTGCCAGCAGTTCCGCCCGACAGGGCGGTGAGCCCCAGCATTTT
- TRBJ2-3 TRBV9 few CASSGGTAYTDTQYF TGTGCCAGCAGTGGGGGGACAGCTTACACAGATACGCAGTATTTT
- TRBJ1-2 TRBV25-1 few CASSEYETPFPHGYTF TGTGCCAGCAGTGAATATGAGACTCCCTTCCCGCATGGCTACACCTTC
- TRBJ2-4 TRBV5-1 - CASSLIRVAKNIQYF TGCGCCAGCAGCTTGATTCGGGTAGCCAAAAACATTCAGTACTTC
- TRBJ2-7 TRBV5-1 few CASSPNSIIPYEQYF TGCGCCAGCAGTCCCAACAGTATAATCCCCTACGAGCAGTACTTC
- TRBJ2-5 TRBV10-2 - CASSQYREQETQYF TGCGCCAGCAGTCAGTACCGGGAACAAGAGACCCAGTACTTC
- TRBJ2-2 TRBV5-1 - CASTANRVRTGELFF TGCGCCAGCACCGCCAACAGGGTACGGACCGGGGAGCTGTTTTTT
TRBD1 TRBJ2-5 TRBV5-1 few CASSLEQGARWVRETQYF TGCGCCAGCAGCTTGGAACAGGGGGCGCGATGGGTCCGAGAGACCCAGTACTTC
- TRBJ2-3 TRBV4-2 few CASSIGTTSDTQYF TGTGCCAGCAGCATCGGGACAACCTCGGATACGCAGTATTTT
- TRBJ1-5 TRBV10-3 many CAISGRENSNQPQHF TGTGCCATCAGCGGACGGGAAAATAGCAATCAGCCCCAGCATTTT
TRBD2 TRBJ2-7 TRBV7-2 few CASSVLAGGSYEQYF TGTGCCAGCAGCGTCCTAGCGGGGGGCTCCTACGAGCAGTACTTC
- TRBJ2-1 TRBV4-2 few CASSQGPSVSYNEQFF TGTGCCAGCAGCCAAGGCCCCAGCGTTTCCTACAATGAGCAGTTCTTC
- TRBJ1-6 TRBV7-2 few CASSLEGGGNSPLHF TGTGCCAGCAGCTTAGAAGGGGGTGGGAATTCACCCCTCCACTTT
- TRBJ1-6 TRBV27 - CASSLRELLSPLHF TGTGCCAGCAGCTTACGGGAGCTGCTTTCACCCCTCCACTTT
- TRBJ2-5 TRBV5-8 - CASSLRASRGETQYF TGTGCCAGCAGCCTCCGGGCTTCACGGGGGGAGACCCAGTACTTC
- TRBJ2-1 TRBV5-1 - CASSLGQSFHEQFF TGCGCCAGCAGCTTGGGACAGTCGTTCCACGAGCAGTTCTTC
- TRBJ1-1 TRBV9 - CASRDWEVTEAFF TGTGCCAGCAGGGATTGGGAGGTCACTGAAGCTTTCTTT
- TRBJ2-5 TRBV19 - CASSGQGGETQYF TGTGCCAGTAGTGGACAGGGAGGGGAGACCCAGTACTTC
- TRBJ2-1 TRBV6-5 few CASSYAAGKPNEQFF TGTGCCAGCAGTTATGCGGCGGGGAAGCCGAATGAGCAGTTCTTC
TRBD2 TRBJ2-2 TRBV27 - CASSGTRDGELFF TGTGCCAGCAGTGGGACTAGGGACGGGGAGCTGTTTTTT
- TRBJ2-1 TRBV11-2 few CASSPGTRYNEQFF TGTGCCAGCAGCCCCGGGACTCGGTACAATGAGCAGTTCTTC
- TRBJ2-2 TRBV30 - CAWDGENTGELFF TGTGCCTGGGACGGGGAGAACACCGGGGAGCTGTTTTTT
- TRBJ1-1 TRBV9 few CASSVDGSTEAFF TGTGCCAGCAGCGTAGACGGTTCCACTGAAGCTTTCTTT
- TRBJ2-5 TRBV5-4 few CASSPGGSQETQYF TGTGCCAGCAGCCCTGGCGGGTCCCAAGAGACCCAGTACTTC
TRBD1 TRBJ1-4 TRBV11-2 few CASSKTGTGRNEKLFF TGTGCCAGCAGCAAAACCGGGACAGGGCGTAATGAAAAACTGTTTTTT
- TRBJ1-5 TRBV30 - CAWSVGGRGNQPQHF TGTGCCTGGAGTGTAGGGGGTAGAGGCAATCAGCCCCAGCATTTT
TRBD1 TRBJ2-5 TRBV9 - CASSVQGAGETQYF TGTGCCAGCAGCGTTCAGGGGGCTGGAGAGACCCAGTACTTC
- TRBJ2-5 TRBV2 - CASSTVQETQYF TGTGCCAGCAGTACTGTACAAGAGACCCAGTACTTC
TRBD2 TRBJ2-1 TRBV7-2 - CASSPSLAGGFGEQFF TGTGCCAGCAGCCCTAGCCTAGCGGGGGGTTTTGGTGAGCAGTTCTTC
- TRBJ2-3 TRBV2 - CASRIGGVTDTQYF TGTGCCAGCAGGATCGGGGGAGTCACAGATACGCAGTATTTT
TRBD1 TRBJ1-5 TRBV6-6 - CASSRQGDSNQPQHF TGTGCCAGCAGTCGACAGGGGGATAGCAATCAGCCCCAGCATTTT
- TRBJ1-5 TRBV4-2 - CASSQDARSNQPQHF TGTGCCAGCAGCCAAGATGCTCGGAGCAATCAGCCCCAGCATTTT
- TRBJ1-2 TRBV2 few CASTSPQGDYGYTF TGTGCCAGCACTTCACCCCAGGGTGACTATGGCTACACCTTC
TRBD1 TRBJ2-5 TRBV7-2 - CASSPDRGRETQYF TGTGCCAGCAGCCCAGACAGGGGGCGAGAGACCCAGTACTTC
TRBD1 TRBJ2-3 TRBV2 few CASQGESTDTQYF TGTGCCAGCCAGGGGGAGAGCACAGATACGCAGTATTTT
- TRBJ1-5 TRBV28 many CASSLSQGQPQHF TGTGCCAGCAGTTTATCGCAGGGTCAGCCCCAGCATTTT
TRBD2 TRBJ2-7 TRBV18 - CASSPQSRGTPYEQYF TGTGCCAGCTCACCACAGTCGCGGGGGACCCCCTACGAGCAGTACTTC
- TRBJ2-7 TRBV10-3 few CAINGAGEQYF TGTGCCATCAATGGAGCTGGCGAGCAGTACTTC
TRBD2 TRBJ2-1 TRBV5-4 few CASSTSGGSYNEQFF TGTGCCAGCAGTACTAGCGGGGGCAGTTACAATGAGCAGTTCTTC
- TRBJ2-7 TRBV11-2 - CASSLERDSYEQYF TGTGCCAGCAGCCTAGAACGAGACAGCTACGAGCAGTACTTC
- TRBJ2-7 TRBV11-2 few CASSPGGGLYEQYF TGTGCCAGCAGCCCGGGCGGGGGCCTCTACGAGCAGTACTTC
TRBD2 TRBJ2-7 TRBV7-2 few CASSPWRGGPSEQYF TGTGCCAGCAGCCCCTGGCGGGGGGGCCCAAGCGAGCAGTACTTC
TRBD2 TRBJ2-4 TRBV7-8 few CASSLGAGLAKNIQYF TGTGCCAGCAGTTTAGGAGCGGGGCTAGCCAAAAACATTCAGTACTTC